The rows below give T cell receptor beta chains drawn from one sample of a study of blood T cell repertoires in COVID-19. Clones were sequenced by immunoSEQ multiplex PCR, and TCRdb holds only the in-frame ones, with some missing. The sample carries 65,000 or so clones, about nine tenths recorded once. The sequencing input was peripheral blood. These receptors were collected from a human donor with acute or convalescent COVID-19. The donor label of this sample is uncertain. The CDR3 runs from the conserved cysteine through the conserved F or W. D genes are given only for firm matches. Not all rows give a size; the values are once, few, many and, for expanded clones, a class.

size	D	J	V	CDR3	DNA
.	TRBD1	TRBJ1-3	TRBV6-2/TRBV6-3	CASSFSTGTGVVRSGNTIYF	TGTGCCAGCAGCTTTTCGACCGGGACAGGTGTGGTTCGGTCTGGAAACACCATATATTTT
.	.	TRBJ2-1	TRBV7-9	CASSPRQGGEQFF	TGTGCCAGCAGCCCGCGTCAGGGCGGTGAGCAGTTCTTC
.	TRBD2	TRBJ2-5	TRBV7-9	CASSPPRTSLETQYF	TGTGCCAGCAGCCCCCCCCGGACTAGCCTAGAGACCCAGTACTTC
.	TRBD1	TRBJ2-5	TRBV5-4	CASSLRTGLVETQYF	TGTGCCAGCAGCTTGCGGACAGGGCTTGTGGAGACCCAGTACTTC
once	TRBD1	TRBJ2-4	TRBV4-2	CASSRTGEEGNIQYF	TGTGCCAGCAGTCGGACAGGGGAAGAGGGAAACATTCAGTACTTC
.	.	TRBJ2-5	TRBV6-1	CASSESWPRGRTQYF	TGTGCCAGCAGTGAATCGTGGCCGCGAGGTCGGACCCAGTACTTC
.	TRBD1	TRBJ1-2	TRBV19	CASSGTVINYGYTF	TGTGCCAGTAGTGGGACAGTAATTAACTATGGCTACACCTTC
.	TRBD2	TRBJ2-3	TRBV7-9	CASSPRLAGRRSDTQYF	TGTGCCAGCAGCCCGCGACTAGCGGGACGTCGTTCGGATACGCAGTATTTT
.	.	TRBJ2-2	TRBV5-1	CASSLEEASNTGELFF	TGCGCCAGCAGCTTGGAGGAGGCATCGAACACCGGGGAGCTGTTTTTT
.	TRBD1	TRBJ1-4	TRBV5-5	CASSSVPGQGNEKLFF	TGTGCCAGCAGCTCTGTACCGGGACAGGGGAATGAAAAACTGTTTTTT
.	TRBD2	TRBJ2-5	TRBV3-1/TRBV3-2	CASSQELTSGEETQYF	TGTGCCAGCAGCCAAGAACTGACTAGCGGAGAAGAGACCCAGTACTTC
.	TRBD2	TRBJ2-6	TRBV7-9	CASSLRLAGRYGANVLTF	TGTGCCAGCAGTTTGAGACTAGCGGGGCGGTACGGGGCCAACGTCCTGACTTTC
.	TRBD1	TRBJ2-1	TRBV14	CASSRDRGPSYNEQFF	TGTGCCAGCAGCCGGGACAGGGGGCCTTCCTACAATGAGCAGTTCTTC
.	.	TRBJ2-7	TRBV11-2	CASSLTQGRYEQYF	TGTGCCAGCAGCCTCACCCAGGGTAGATACGAGCAGTACTTC
few	TRBD1	TRBJ2-4	TRBV11-2	CASSSLTGVRDIQYF	TGTGCCAGCAGCTCCTTGACAGGGGTCAGGGACATTCAGTACTTC
.	TRBD1	TRBJ2-5	TRBV3-1/TRBV3-2	CASSQVTGVQETQYF	TGTGCCAGCAGCCAAGTTACAGGGGTCCAAGAGACCCAGTACTTC
.	.	TRBJ2-1	TRBV27	CASSSNKRGNEQFF	TGTGCCAGCAGTTCTAACAAACGGGGCAATGAGCAGTTCTTC
.	TRBD1	TRBJ1-5	TRBV16	CASSSNRGSNQPQHF	TGTGCCAGCAGTAGCAACAGGGGTAGCAATCAGCCCCAGCATTTT
once	TRBD1	TRBJ2-5	TRBV7-3	CASSLATGGQETQYF	TGTGCCAGCAGCTTGGCGACAGGGGGCCAAGAGACCCAGTACTTC
.	TRBD1	TRBJ1-2	TRBV6-2/TRBV6-3	CASSYSTSGGYGYTF	TGTGCCAGCAGTTACTCGACGTCAGGGGGCTATGGCTACACCTTC
.	.	TRBJ2-6	TRBV7-9	CASSPKGSWANVLTF	TGTGCCAGCAGCCCCAAGGGGTCCTGGGCCAACGTCCTGACTTTC
once	.	TRBJ1-2	TRBV7-2	CASSSSRGSYGYTF	TGTGCCAGCAGCTCCTCCAGGGGTAGCTATGGCTACACCTTC
.	TRBD2	TRBJ2-5	TRBV7-9	CASSLGTSSLETQYF	TGTGCCAGCAGCTTAGGGACTAGTTCTCTGGAGACCCAGTACTTC
.	TRBD2	TRBJ2-5	TRBV29-1	CSVDSGSFQETQYF	TGCAGCGTTGATAGCGGGAGCTTCCAAGAGACCCAGTACTTC
.	.	TRBJ1-1	TRBV7-8	CASSLRQGNTEAFF	TGTGCCAGCAGCTTAAGGCAGGGCAACACTGAAGCTTTCTTT
.	TRBD2	TRBJ2-1	TRBV7-3	CASSFLGGSYNEQFF	TGTGCCAGCAGCTTTCTGGGAGGGTCCTACAATGAGCAGTTCTTC
.	TRBD1	TRBJ2-3	TRBV5-1	CASSPGQSTDTQYF	TGCGCCAGCAGCCCGGGACAGAGCACAGATACGCAGTATTTT
.	TRBD2	TRBJ2-5	TRBV11-2	CASSLGLAGFQETQYF	TGTGCCAGCAGCTTGGGCCTAGCGGGATTTCAAGAGACCCAGTACTTC
.	.	TRBJ1-5	TRBV3-1/TRBV3-2	CASSQERVAPQHF	TGTGCCAGCAGCCAAGAACGGGTGGCGCCCCAGCATTTT
.	.	TRBJ1-5	TRBV7-9	CASSSGGYQPQHF	TGTGCCAGCAGCTCCGGGGGATATCAGCCCCAGCATTTT
.	.	TRBJ2-7	TRBV19	CASSPTGIRYEQYF	TGTGCCAGTAGCCCTACAGGAATTCGGTACGAGCAGTACTTC
.	TRBD1	TRBJ2-2	TRBV19	CASSMGTGGRHGELFF	TGTGCCAGTAGTATGGGGACAGGGGGTAGACACGGGGAGCTGTTTTTT
.	.	TRBJ2-3	TRBV14	CASSQEWGGVTTDTQYF	TGTGCCAGCAGCCAAGAATGGGGCGGGGTGACGACAGATACGCAGTATTTT
.	TRBD2	TRBJ2-1	TRBV28	CASSSRGGRSYNEQFF	TGTGCCAGCAGTTCCCGAGGCGGGAGGTCCTACAATGAGCAGTTCTTC
.	TRBD2	TRBJ2-7	TRBV7-9	CASSFRTSGFEQYF	TGTGCCAGCAGCTTTCGGACTAGCGGGTTCGAGCAGTACTTC
.	.	TRBJ2-1	TRBV19	CASSNNQGREFF	TGTGCCAGTAGTAATAACCAGGGGCGAGAGTTCTTC
.	.	TRBJ2-4	TRBV7-9	CASSLKQVKNIQYF	TGTGCCAGCAGCTTAAAACAGGTCAAAAACATTCAGTACTTC
.	TRBD2	TRBJ2-1	TRBV7-9	CASSFGREAYNEQFF	TGTGCCAGCAGCTTTGGGCGGGAGGCATACAATGAGCAGTTCTTC
.	.	TRBJ2-2	TRBV19	CASSLGSSAGELFF	TGTGCCAGTAGTCTCGGGAGTTCGGCCGGGGAGCTGTTTTTT
.	.	TRBJ1-3	TRBV27	CASRQQGRNSGNTIYF	TGTGCCAGCCGCCAACAGGGCCGGAACTCTGGAAACACCATATATTTT
.	TRBD1	TRBJ1-1	TRBV9	CASSARQGHTEAFF	TGTGCCAGCAGCGCCCGACAGGGGCACACTGAAGCTTTCTTT
once	.	TRBJ2-2	TRBV7-6	CASSRDTGELFF	TGTGCCAGCAGCCGTGACACCGGGGAGCTGTTTTTT
.	.	TRBJ1-5	TRBV19	CASSTYPRAQHF	TGTGCCAGTAGTACATATCCTCGGGCCCAGCATTTT
few	.	TRBJ2-1	TRBV19	CASSTGWGRSYNEQFF	TGTGCCAGTAGTACAGGGTGGGGTAGGTCCTACAATGAGCAGTTCTTC
once	TRBD1	TRBJ2-7	TRBV5-6	CASSLVQGAISDYEQYF	TGTGCCAGCAGCTTGGTGCAGGGGGCGATTTCTGACTACGAGCAGTACTTC
.	TRBD2	TRBJ2-6	TRBV16	CASSHPGGVSGANVLTF	TGTGCCAGCAGCCACCCGGGGGGAGTAAGTGGGGCCAACGTCCTGACTTTC
.	.	TRBJ1-6	TRBV7-9	CASSLDTVNSPLHF	TGTGCCAGCAGCTTAGATACAGTCAATTCACCCCTCCACTTT
.	TRBD2	TRBJ2-2	TRBV6-2/TRBV6-3	CASSLLAGGPGELFF	TGTGCCAGCAGCCTCCTAGCGGGGGGGCCCGGGGAGCTGTTTTTT
.	.	TRBJ2-3	TRBV18	CASSRQPFTDTQYF	TGTGCCAGCTCGCGACAGCCCTTCACAGATACGCAGTATTTT
once	.	TRBJ1-2	TRBV6-1	CASSEVDGDGYTF	TGTGCCAGCAGTGAAGTAGACGGAGATGGCTACACCTTC
.	TRBD2	TRBJ2-1	TRBV28	CASSIVGTSILF	TGTGCCAGCAGCATAGTGGGGACTAGCATACTCTTC